This T cell receptor (beta chain) is from a study of CXCR3-negative and CXCR3-positive naive CD8 T cells. Study findings and constraints: Naive cells that were CXCR3-positive had more hydrophobic TRB CDR3s (compared with CXCR3-negative naive cells).

Cells classed as naive CD8+ T cells were CD45RO-CCR7+CD27+CD95-. The CDR3 loop spans 13 amino acids. Germline CDR1 reads SGHDN; CDR2 reads FVKESK. Libraries of TRB cDNA were made by 5' RACE and carried UMIs. TCRdb reprocessed the 5' RACE reads and reports one entry per CDR3 protein, with no DNA. The sample includes some 140,000 distinct CDR3 sequences. As for this clonotype: Its matching antigen is unknown.

This chain connects TRBV14 to TRBJ2-5; the D call of TRBD2 rests on TCRdb alone, since no DNA is present to check it. Sequencing was carried out using naive CXCR3+ CD8+ T cells from blood. Subset: CD45RO-CCR7+CD27+CD95- naive CD8+ T cells expressing CXCR3 (TNR3+). This clonotype originated in a human donor in good health. Some clones in this sample may be carry-over from other donors' samples. The CDR3 loop is CASSQPPRETQYF.